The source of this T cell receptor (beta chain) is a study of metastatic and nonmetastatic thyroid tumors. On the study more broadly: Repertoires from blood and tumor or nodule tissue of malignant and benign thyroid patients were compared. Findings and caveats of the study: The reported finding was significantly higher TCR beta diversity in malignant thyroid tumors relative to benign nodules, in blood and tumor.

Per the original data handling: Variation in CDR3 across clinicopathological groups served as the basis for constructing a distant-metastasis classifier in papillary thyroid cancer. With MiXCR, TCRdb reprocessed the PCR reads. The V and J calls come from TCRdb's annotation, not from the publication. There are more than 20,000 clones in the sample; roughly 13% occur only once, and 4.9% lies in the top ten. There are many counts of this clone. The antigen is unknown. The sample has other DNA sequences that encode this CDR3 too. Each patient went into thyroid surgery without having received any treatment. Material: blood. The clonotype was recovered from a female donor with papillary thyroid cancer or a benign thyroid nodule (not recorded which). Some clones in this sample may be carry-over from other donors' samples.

In DNA form, the CDR3 reads TGCGCCAGCAGGGAACAGACCTCTGGGGCCAACGTCCTGACTTTC. Amino acids: CASREQTSGANVLTF. V usage is TRBV5-1 and J usage is TRBJ2-6; D gene ambiguous. Trimming stripped 5 bases from V and 0 bases from J, with 9 bases between. The CDR3 is made up of 15 amino acids. The germline V gene encodes CDR1 SGHRS and CDR2 YFSETQ.